The sequence of this T cell receptor (beta chain) was determined in a study of early T cells in non-severe SARS-CoV-2 infection. Study-level points and caveats: Matching results from VDJdb favored anti-spike CD8 responses, leaving private and CD4 specificities undetected.

TCRdb fed the 5' RACE reads into MiXCR, producing one record per CDR3 protein. The sample has fewer than 20,000 distinct CDR3 sequences; over 5% are singletons. This clonotype was counted many times. The antigen is undetermined. This CDR3 is built from 13 residues. From germline, CDR1 is SEHNR and CDR2 FQNEAQ (reference sequence). The V end lost 0 bases, the J end lost 7 bases, and 7 bases lay between the germline ends. The source material was whole blood. This receptor was identified in an adult who was a healthcare worker with PCR-confirmed SARS-CoV-2 infection or an uninfected control (not recorded which). This chain links TRBV7-9 with TRBJ2-1, with D unclear. This CDR3 reads CASSLAGANEQFF. In nucleotides, the CDR3 is TGTGCCAGCAGCTTAGCTGGTGCTAATGAGCAGTTCTTC.